This paragraph covers one T cell receptor (beta chain) sequence. The data derive from a study of blood T cell repertoires in COVID-19. For the study at large: PBMCs, B-cell-depleted T cells, or T cells provided the cDNA or gDNA that made up the material.

Clones were sequenced by immunoSEQ multiplex PCR, and TCRdb holds only the in-frame ones, with some missing. Of 50,000 to 75,000 clones listed, 70% to 90% are singletons. The CDR3 spans 14 residues. CDR1 and CDR2 from the germline V gene are LNHNV and YYDKDF (reference sequence). With 3 bases clipped from V and 5 bases from J, the junction kept 5 bases outside the gene matches. Sequencing was carried out using peripheral blood. The TCR comes from a man aged 60-69 years with acute or convalescent COVID-19. J is TRBJ2-5 and V is TRBV15, with TRBD1 matching over 8 bases. This CDR3 reads CATSRTTGDETQYF. The CDR3 coding sequence is TGTGCCACCAGCAGGACGACAGGGGACGAGACCCAGTACTTC.